Sequencing of this T cell receptor beta chain was carried out in a study of Graves' ophthalmopathy and Graves' hyperthyroidism. Study-wide points: Clonotypes were expanded in thyroid at above 0.001 frequency, and most also appeared in blood. A model of 13 signatures distinguished ophthalmopathy from stable hyperthyroidism at around 90% sensitivity and about 80% specificity.

Ophthalmopathy absent within 18 months of follow-up marked hyperthyroidism as stable. Other autoimmune diseases, uncontrolled infections, pregnancy or lactation ruled patients out of participation. RNA served as the template for amplifying TCR beta CDR3 regions. The first round was an RT-PCR with HTBI primers, and the second round was a multiplex PCR. TCRdb re-derived calls from the multiplex PCR reads in MiXCR, one entry per CDR3 protein. The sample yields roughly 610,000 distinct CDR3 sequences, around a fifth seen once. The CDR3 totals 13 residues. Deletions cut 3 bases from V and 4 bases from J, with 5 bases between. Germline V lookup: CDR1 KGHDR, CDR2 SFDVKD. The sample holds many counts of this clonotype. Its antigen is as yet unknown.

Material: peripheral blood. The clonotype originates from a woman younger than 35 with stable Graves' hyperthyroidism. Some clones in this sample may be carry-over from other donors' samples. The chain couples TRBV24-1 to TRBJ2-2; tentatively, D is TRBD2 (5 bases). CDR3 bases: TGTGCCACCAGTGATGAGGGCACCGGGGAGCTGTTTTTT. Protein sequence: CATSDEGTGELFF.